This T cell receptor beta chain is from a study of CD8+CD57+ T cells in acquired aplastic anemia. Study-wide context: Each DNA sample taken from sorted CD4+ and CD8+ cells came to 3 to 3.5 ug on average. General study findings and limits: Common to patients and controls were approximately 30 CD8+ CDR3 sequences. Controls did not differ significantly from patients in CD8+ Simpson's diversity.

The study profiled TCR beta VDJ and CDR3 using genomic DNA as template. TCRdb processed the reads anew with MiXCR; each CDR3 protein has one entry. The data hold approximately 150,000 distinct CDR3 sequences, with approximately 51% observed a single time. Sequencing was done on patients that had shown CD8+CD57+ cell expansion by flow cytometry. The CDR3 has 16 residues. V lost 10 bases to trimming and J lost 0 bases; unmatched junction nucleotides: 8. Germline CDR1 ENHRY, CDR2 SYGVKD. On this clonotype itself: Its antigen is unknown.

Material: sorted CD4+, CD8+, or CD8+CD57+ T cells (not recorded which) from PBMCs. The sequence derives from a human donor with aplastic anemia. The chain recombines TRBV10-3 with TRBJ1-5, with 11 bases that match TRBD1. CDR3 DNA sequence: TGTGCCACTTCGGACAGGGGGCTCTATAGCAATCAGCCCCAGCATTTT. Translation: CATSDRGLYSNQPQHF.